This T cell receptor (beta chain) appears in the sequencing data of a study of OX40 agonist ivuxolimab in advanced cancers. The wider study: Ivuxolimab is an agonistic anti-OX40 (CD134) antibody, and patients were treated with it. All patients had ivuxolimab intravenously every 2 weeks at 0.01 to 10 mg/kg. Overall study results and limits: Average numbers of expanded clones were greater in CD8+ T cells than in CD4+.

Germline V gives CDR1 MDHEN, CDR2 SYDVKM. The CDR3 runs to 15 residues. The V segment lost 7 bases and the J segment 3 bases; nucleotides outside the gene matches: 10. Of note for this clone: Its target is not known.

Method: immunoSEQ multiplex PCR; TCRdb's copy keeps in-frame clones and lacks some. The data show under 40,000 clones, with nearly 75% seen just once and about 21% held by the top ten. Blood sampling was done at baseline, cycle 4 day 1, and cycle 7 day 1. The chain recombines TRBV28 with TRBJ2-7; TRBD1 matches at 9 bases. This sample comprised CD4+ or CD8+ T cells sorted from blood, obtained in a trial of the OX40 agonist ivuxolimab. This TCR was recovered from an adult with an advanced solid tumor such as melanoma, head and neck, liver or kidney cancer. For the CDR3, the DNA is TGTGCCAGCACCCCCTCGGGGACAGGGAGCTACGAGCAGTACTTC. Translating gives CASTPSGTGSYEQYF.